Following are 19 T cell receptor beta chains from one sample sequenced in a study of cytomegalovirus exposure and HLA in healthy donors. This PCR relied on a set of 60 Vbeta primers and 13 Jbeta primers. Assay: immunoSEQ multiplex PCR; the TCRdb copy retains only in-frame clones and omits some. The repertoire consists of around 150,000 clones, with approximately 81% occurring once and the leading ten covering roughly 1.4%. The sequencing input was PBMCs. Receptors were obtained from a man younger than 35 in good health and CMV-seronegative.

The chain uses TRBV9 and TRBJ2-3; D call uncertain. The ends were cut back, 0 bases at V and 6 bases at J, with 8 bases in the middle. Germline CDR1 SGDLS, CDR2 YYNGEE. The CDR3 sequence is 13 residues long. CDR3 coding DNA: TGTGCCAGCAGCGTAGTAGCCGGGGATACGCAGTATTTT. As protein: CASSVVAGDTQYF. The entire variable domain, with the rest obtained from reference TRBV9 and TRBJ2-3, is as follows: DSGVTQTPKHLITATGQRVTLRCSPRSGDLSVYWYQQSLDQGLQFLIQYYNGEERAKGNILERFSAQQFPDLHSELNLSSLELGDSALYFCASSVVAGDTQYFGPGTRLTVL.

This clone has only a few counts. V and J are TRBV13 and TRBJ2-1, with 7 nucleotides matching TRBD2. The CDR3 totals 14 residues. Germline-derived CDR1 and CDR2 are PRHDT and FYEKMQ (reference sequence). V shed 3 bases, J shed 5 bases, and the junction held 4 bases outside the gene matches. The CDR3 loop reads CASSFQRGNNEQFF. DNA for the CDR3: TGTGCCAGCAGCTTCCAGCGGGGAAACAATGAGCAGTTCTTC.

This clone has just a few counts. This sequence joins TRBV5-1 and TRBJ2-7, with 7 positions matching TRBD2. CDR3 length equals 14 residues. Germline CDR1 and CDR2: SGHRS and YFSETQ. J lost 7 bases, V lost 0 bases, and 7 bases had no gene match. This CDR3 reads CASSLGGTTGEQYF. DNA of the CDR3: TGCGCCAGCAGCTTGGGAGGGACTACGGGGGAGCAGTACTTC.

The chain employs TRBV5-8 and TRBJ2-1, with TRBD2 matching 13 bases. The junction had 0 bases not matched to a gene; V was cut back by 0 bases and J by 6 bases. Germline V lookup: CDR1 SGHTS, CDR2 YDEGEE. CDR3 length: 15 residues. The CDR3: CASSLGTSGSNEQFF. The CDR3 region has the DNA TGTGCCAGCAGCTTGGGGACTAGCGGGAGCAATGAGCAGTTCTTC.

This chain uses TRBV10-3 with TRBJ2-2; maybe TRBD1 (6 bases). Germline V gives CDR1 ENHRY, CDR2 SYGVKD. Deletions cut 6 bases from V and 0 bases from J, with 11 bases between. The length of the CDR3 is 15 residues. The CDR3 nucleotides read TGTGCCATCAGCTCCGGGACACCGAACACCGGGGAGCTGTTTTTT. It is translated as CAISSGTPNTGELFF.

The sample holds a few counts of this clone. The genes are TRBV19 and TRBJ2-1; D unclear. Germline V CDR1 and CDR2: LNHDA, SQIVND (reference sequence). V was pared by 3 bases and J by 6 bases, with 12 bases between. The CDR3 length is 14 residues. This CDR3 reads CASSIPLRGNEQFF. CDR3 bases: TGTGCCAGTAGTATCCCCCTCCGCGGCAATGAGCAGTTCTTC.

In DNA, the CDR3 is TGTGCCAGCAGTGAAGTGGGACAGGGATCAGCTAATAATTCACCCCTCCACTTT. Translating it yields CASSEVGQGSANNSPLHF. This chain links TRBV2 with TRBJ1-6; TRBD1 matches at 9 bases. Germline assignment: CDR1 SNHLY and CDR2 FYNNEI. With 1 base clipped from V and 5 bases from J, the junction kept 9 bases outside the gene matches. The CDR3 runs 18 residues.

This chain uses TRBV27 with TRBJ1-2, with no clear D. CDR3 length: 14 residues. Between the trimmed V and J ends, which lost 5 bases and 1 base, there was a span of 11 bases. The V gene's germline CDR1 is MNHEY and CDR2 SMNVEV (reference sequence). The CDR3, as DNA: TGTGCCAGCAGTCCCTCGACAAATAACTATGGCTACACCTTC. Translation gives CASSPSTNNYGYTF.

V gene TRBV7-2 combines with J gene TRBJ1-6; TRBD1 might be the D (5 bases). V lost 5 bases, J lost 0 bases, and 14 bases lay in between. The CDR3 consists of 17 residues. The V gene's germline CDR1 is SGHTA and CDR2 FQGNSA. The CDR3 sequence: CASSQPRGSSYNSPLHF. The CDR3 DNA follows: TGTGCCAGCAGCCAACCCCGGGGGAGCTCCTATAATTCACCCCTCCACTTT.

V is TRBV5-1 and J is TRBJ2-6; 8 bases are shared with TRBD2. Germline V gene lookup returns CDR1 SGHRS and CDR2 YFSETQ. V lost 4 bases, J lost 0 bases, and 12 bases stayed unmatched. The CDR3 totals 19 residues. The CDR3 bases are TGCGCCAGCAGCATGCAACCGGGGGGGTTTACCTCTGGGGCCAACGTCCTGACTTTC. It encodes CASSMQPGGFTSGANVLTF.

This CDR3 is CAWSVREQETQYF. The CDR3 nucleotides read TGTGCCTGGAGTGTACGGGAGCAAGAGACCCAGTACTTC. The V and J genes are TRBV30 and TRBJ2-5, with a weak D call TRBD2 (6 bases). The germline V gene encodes CDR1 GTSNPN and CDR2 SVGIG (reference sequence). Trimming pared 0 bases from V and 2 bases from J, leaving 7 bases between. The CDR3 has 13 amino acids. The whole variable domain, filled in from reference TRBV30 and TRBJ2-5, reads SQTIHQWPATLVQPVGSPLSLECTVEGTSNPNLYWYRQAAGRGLQLLFYSVGIGQISSEVPQNLSASRPQDRQFILSSKKLLLSDSGFYLCAWSVREQETQYFGPGTRLLVL.

This sequence joins TRBV6-5 and TRBJ2-3; tentative D call: TRBD2 (6 bases). This CDR3 is built from 14 residues. Germline lookup yields CDR1 MNHEY and CDR2 SVGAGI. The V gene lost 4 bases and the J gene lost 4 bases, with 12 bases spanning the gap. The CDR3 region has the DNA TGTGCCAGCAGTTTACGGGAGCCCGCAGATACGCAGTATTTT. It yields the protein CASSLREPADTQYF.

A single count supports this clone. The rearrangement joins TRBV7-2 to TRBJ1-5; 9 bases agree with TRBD1. After removal of 7 bases from V and 7 bases from J, the junction contained 8 bases not matched to a gene. From germline, CDR1 is SGHTA and CDR2 FQGNSA. This CDR3 has 14 residues. The CDR3 sequence: CASTTGTGSQPQHF. CDR3 bases: TGTGCCAGCACCACCGGGACAGGGAGCCAGCCCCAGCATTTT.

V usage is TRBV19 and J usage is TRBJ1-1, with TRBD1 as a possible D gene (5 bases). The ends were cut back, 2 bases at V and 2 bases at J, with 12 bases in the middle. Germline assignment: CDR1 LNHDA and CDR2 SQIVND (reference sequence). The CDR3 loop spans 15 amino acids. This CDR3 reads CASSIKPGPNTEAFF. The CDR3 nucleotides read TGTGCCAGTAGTATAAAGCCAGGGCCTAACACTGAAGCTTTCTTT.

This clone was picked up a small number of times. CDR3 residues: CASSFGGGPYNEQFF. CDR3 DNA: TGTGCCAGCAGCTTTGGGGGGGGCCCCTACAATGAGCAGTTCTTC. The chain couples TRBV7-9 to TRBJ2-1; D might be TRBD2 (7 bases). The germline CDR1 and CDR2 sequences are SEHNR and FQNEAQ (reference sequence). V lost 3 bases and J lost 2, with 11 bases in between. The length of the CDR3 is 15 residues.

This clone was picked up a small number of times. The V call is TRBV9, the J call TRBJ2-4, with TRBD1 matching 10 bases. Germline V gene lookup returns CDR1 SGDLS and CDR2 YYNGEE. The V segment lost 4 bases and the J segment 8 bases; nucleotides outside the gene matches: 9. This CDR3 has 15 residues. DNA of the CDR3: TGTGCCAGCAGCCCCTCCTCGGACAGGGGGTACATTCAGTACTTC. Residues: CASSPSSDRGYIQYF.

The gene calls are TRBV2 and TRBJ2-7, with 11 bases aligning to TRBD2. The CDR3 consists of 14 residues. Trimming cost V 3 bases and J 5 bases; bases outside gene matches: 3. Germline CDR1 SNHLY, CDR2 FYNNEI. DNA for the CDR3: TGTGCCAGCAGTGAGACTAGCGGGAAAAACGAGCAGTACTTC. This codes for CASSETSGKNEQYF.

This clone showed up just a few times. As DNA, the CDR3 is TGTGCCACGACGACAGGTAACTCTGGGGCCAACGTCCTGACTTTC. This sequence encodes CATTTGNSGANVLTF. This rearrangement joins TRBV19 to TRBJ2-6; TRBD1 is a possible D gene (6 bases). CDR1 is LNHDA, CDR2 SQIVND, per germline (reference sequence). CDR3 length: 15 residues. V shed 10 bases and J shed 0 bases, with 13 bases lying between them.

The chain combines TRBV30 with TRBJ1-1; TRBD1 matches 9 bases. Germline CDR1 is GTSNPN and CDR2 is SVGIG (reference sequence). This CDR3 has 13 residues. The V and J ends lost 4 bases and 11 bases, in that order; junction bases with no gene match: 11. The CDR3 bases are TGTGCCTGGAAGATCGGACAGGGGAGGTTGGCTTTCTTT. Translation: CAWKIGQGRLAFF.